These 3 T cell receptor beta chains were sequenced from one sample in a study of cytomegalovirus exposure and HLA in healthy donors. The PCR made use of 60 Vbeta and 13 Jbeta primers. The data were produced by immunoSEQ multiplex PCR, yet TCRdb's version contains in-frame clones alone and is incomplete. The sample shows over 150,000 clones, approximately 62% of them seen only once. The sequencing sample was made of PBMCs. The receptors originated from a man between 50 and 59 years old in good health and CMV-seronegative.

The CDR3 DNA reads TGCGCCAGCAGCTTGCCGACAGGGGGCGTCGCTGAAGCTTTCTTT. It encodes CASSLPTGGVAEAFF. The rearrangement uses TRBV5-1 and TRBJ1-1; 10 bases are a match to TRBD1. Losses at the gene ends were 1 base for V and 6 bases for J; bases not matched to a gene: 6. The CDR3 runs to 15 residues. Germline loops: CDR1 SGHRS, CDR2 YFSETQ.

This clone appeared once. The CDR3 is CASSRSGQGAVGIETQYF. The CDR3 DNA reads TGCGCCAGCAGCAGATCAGGACAGGGGGCTGTAGGAATAGAGACCCAGTACTTC. The V gene is TRBV5-1, the J gene TRBJ2-5, with 11 bases identical to TRBD1. Germline CDR1 reads SGHRS; CDR2 reads YFSETQ. The ends lost 4 bases at V and 4 bases at J; junction bases unmatched: 15. The CDR3 runs to 18 residues.

V and J are TRBV7-2 and TRBJ2-3, with D perhaps matching TRBD2 (5 bases). The V gene lost 4 bases and the J gene lost 0 bases, with 20 bases spanning the gap. There are 18 residues in the CDR3. Germline CDR1 reads SGHTA; CDR2 reads FQGNSA. The CDR3 reads CASSSPWGSASSTDTQYF. The CDR3 bases are TGTGCCAGCAGCTCACCGTGGGGTAGCGCCTCTAGCACAGATACGCAGTATTTT.